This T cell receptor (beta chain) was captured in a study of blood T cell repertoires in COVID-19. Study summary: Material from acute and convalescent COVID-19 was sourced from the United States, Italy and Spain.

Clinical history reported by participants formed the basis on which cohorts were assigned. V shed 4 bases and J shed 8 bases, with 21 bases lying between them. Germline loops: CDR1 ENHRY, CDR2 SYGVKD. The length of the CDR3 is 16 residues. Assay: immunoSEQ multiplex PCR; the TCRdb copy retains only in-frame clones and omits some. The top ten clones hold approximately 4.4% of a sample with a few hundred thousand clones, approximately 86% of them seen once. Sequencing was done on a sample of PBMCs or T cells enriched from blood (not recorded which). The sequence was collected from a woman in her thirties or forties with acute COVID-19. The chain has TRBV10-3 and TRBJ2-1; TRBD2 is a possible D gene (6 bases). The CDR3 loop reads CAISGGTRVGHYEQFF. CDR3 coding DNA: TGTGCCATCAGTGGGGGGACTCGGGTTGGACACTATGAGCAGTTCTTC.